The 30 T cell receptor beta chains below come from one sample, sequenced in a study of vaccination effects on CD4 cells after COVID-19. Using viral peptide pools, the ViraFEST assay grew out antigen-specific CD4+ T cells prior to sequencing. Culturing for nine to ten days preceded CD4+ T cell isolation. All study participants received two doses of BNT162b2 or mRNA-1273 vaccine. The table came from immunoSEQ multiplex PCR; TCRdb's copy has only in-frame clones and leaves some out. Here the sample spans 25,000 to 35,000 clones, approximately 60% being singletons. For these TCRs, the target antigens are not known. Specimen: CD4+ T cells from PBMCs cultured with SARS-CoV-2 spike peptides, collected after COVID-19 vaccination. These receptors were obtained from a human donor who received a COVID-19 vaccine.

The DNA of the CDR3 is TGTGCCAGTAGCCAGGGATGGAGCAATCAGCCCCAGCATTTT. It yields the protein CASSQGWSNQPQHF. This chain connects TRBV19 to TRBJ1-5, with a weak D call TRBD1 (5 bases). This CDR3 comprises 14 residues. The V gene's germline CDR1 is LNHDA and CDR2 SQIVND (reference sequence). V lost 6 bases to trimming and J lost 1 base, with 10 bases between them.

Regarding this clone: One end of the junction varies from germline; a read error may be responsible. The chain couples TRBV9 to TRBJ2-7, with TRBD2 matching 9 bases. This CDR3 is built from 13 residues. CDR1 is SGDLS and CDR2 is YYNGEE in the germline V gene. CDR3 nucleotides: TGTGCCAGCAGCGCGACCCCTGGCGGGAGGGGAAACTTC. As protein: CASSATPGGRGNF.

The J gene is TRBJ1-4, the V gene TRBV7-6, with D uncertain. V was trimmed by 2 bases and J by 6 bases, leaving 28 bases between them. Per the germline V gene, CDR1 is SGHVS and CDR2 is FNYEAQ. The CDR3 extends over 20 amino acids. The DNA of the CDR3 is TGTGCCAGCAGCTTACCGAACAAAACCACCGACGGCGGTTTTGATGAAAAACTGTTTTTT. The encoded protein is CASSLPNKTTDGGFDEKLFF.

The chain joins TRBV5-5 to TRBJ2-7; 8 nucleotides agree with TRBD2. V shed 2 bases and J 2 bases; nucleotides not matched to a gene: 6. Germline V gene data show CDR1 as SGHKS and CDR2 as YYEKEE (reference sequence). CDR3 size: 15 residues. CDR3 DNA sequence: TGTGCCAGCAGCTTCGGGGGGGCGACAGCCTACGAGCAGTACTTC. This encodes CASSFGGATAYEQYF.

This clone was picked up a small number of times. This chain links TRBV6-4 with TRBJ1-1, with a possible D match to TRBD1 (5 bases). Trimming shortened V by 5 bases and J by 4 bases, and 17 bases separated the two germline ends. Per the germline V gene, CDR1 is MRHNA and CDR2 is SNTAGT. CDR3 length equals 15 residues. CDR3 nucleotide sequence: TGTGCCAGCAGTCCGACAGCTTGGGGAGGCACTGAAGCTTTCTTT. Protein sequence: CASSPTAWGGTEAFF.

This clone was counted between two and nine times. The chain uses TRBV10-3 and TRBJ1-1; D remains unclear. CDR1 and CDR2 (germline): ENHRY, SYGVKD. CDR3 length: 13 amino acids. Trimming shortened V by 4 bases and J by 1 base, and 7 bases separated the two germline ends. CDR3 in amino acids: CAISVAPNTEAFF. The CDR3 bases are TGTGCCATCAGTGTCGCACCGAACACTGAAGCTTTCTTT.

DNA of the CDR3: TGTGCCAGCAGCCCCTCGGGTCCTGAGCAGTTCTTC. The encoded protein is CASSPSGPEQFF. This chain links TRBV11-3 with TRBJ2-1; D is undetermined. Trimming shortened V by 5 bases and J by 9 bases, and 11 bases separated the two germline ends. The CDR3 consists of 12 residues. Germline V gene sequence: CDR1 SGHNT, CDR2 YENEEA.

The chain combines TRBV7-9 with TRBJ2-5; 11 bases fit TRBD2. The CDR3 is 16 amino acids. V lost 2 bases and J lost 5; bases outside the gene matches: 7. Per the germline V gene, CDR1 is SEHNR and CDR2 is FQNEAQ (reference sequence). DNA of the CDR3: TGTGCCAGCAGCTTAAATAGCGGGGGGGCAGGGGAGACCCAGTACTTC. Translated, it gives CASSLNSGGAGETQYF. Full variable domain (outside the CDR3, taken from reference TRBV7-9 and TRBJ2-5): DTGVSQNPRHKITKRGQNVTFRCDPISEHNRLYWYRQTLGQGPEFLTYFQNEAQLEKSRLLSDRFSAERPKGSFSTLEIQRTEQGDSAMYLCASSLNSGGAGETQYFGPGTRLLVL.

This clone was picked up one time. The rearrangement links TRBV11-2 to TRBJ1-2; no firm D call. CDR1 and CDR2 from the germline V gene are SGHAT and FQNNGV. The CDR3 totals 14 residues. Deletions cut 0 bases from V and 3 bases from J, with 8 bases between. In nucleotides, the CDR3 is TGTGCCAGCAGCTTAGACTACGCGGACTATGGCTACACCTTC. Amino acid sequence: CASSLDYADYGYTF.

This clone showed up just a few times. The chain recombines TRBV20-1 with TRBJ2-1, with TRBD2 matching 10 bases. The germline CDR1 and CDR2 sequences are DFQATT and SNEGSKA (reference sequence). There are 15 residues in the CDR3. With V trimmed by 3 bases and J by 6 bases, 8 bases remained unmatched. The CDR3 reads CSASAGTSVVNEQFF. CDR3 nucleotide sequence: TGCAGTGCTAGTGCCGGGACTAGCGTCGTCAATGAGCAGTTCTTC.

This clone was detected a few times. V usage is TRBV11-2 and J usage is TRBJ1-1; unclear D gene. The V end lost 2 bases, the J end lost 5 bases, and 9 bases lay between the germline ends. The CDR3 loop spans 13 amino acids. Germline CDR1 and CDR2: SGHAT and FQNNGV. The CDR3 nucleotides are TGTGCCAGCAGCTTACTCAGTCCAACTGAAGCTTTCTTT. The encoded protein is CASSLLSPTEAFF.

A few counts support this clone. The rearrangement links TRBV4-2 to TRBJ2-7; D gene unclear. V was cut by 1 base and J by 2 bases, with 12 bases left in between. Germline V gene data show CDR1 as LGHNA and CDR2 as YNFKEQ. The CDR3 runs 15 residues. CDR3 sequence (DNA): TGTGCCAGCAGCCAAGGCGAGACCTTTACCTACGAGCAGTACTTC. Its translation is CASSQGETFTYEQYF.

The chain has TRBV11-2 and TRBJ2-3, with TRBD2 matching over 9 bases. The CDR3 spans 16 residues. The trim removed 3 bases at V and 2 bases at J, leaving 6 bases unmatched. Looked up from germline, CDR1 is SGHAT and CDR2 is FQNNGV. CDR3 residues: CASSFLAGTHTDTQYF. The CDR3 DNA is TGTGCCAGCAGCTTCCTAGCGGGAACGCACACAGATACGCAGTATTTT.

V is TRBV2 and J is TRBJ2-5; 7 bases align to TRBD2. The CDR3 consists of 15 residues. Per germline, CDR1 SNHLY and CDR2 FYNNEI. The V gene end was trimmed by 6 bases and the J gene end by 3 bases; junction bases not matched to a gene: 10. The CDR3 loop is CASRGGDYREETQYF. In nucleotides, the CDR3 is TGTGCCAGCAGGGGGGGGGACTATAGAGAAGAGACCCAGTACTTC. Full variable domain (missing parts from reference TRBV2 and TRBJ2-5): EPEVTQTPSHQVTQMGQEVILRCVPISNHLYFYWYRQILGQKVEFLVSFYNNEISEKSEIFDDQFSVERPDGSNFTLKIRSTKLEDSAMYFCASRGGDYREETQYFGPGTRLLVL.

This clone was recorded a few times. V and J are TRBV5-1 and TRBJ2-5, with D maybe TRBD2 (6 bases). Germline loops: CDR1 SGHRS, CDR2 YFSETQ. The V gene lost 5 bases and the J gene lost 5 bases, with 16 bases spanning the gap. This CDR3 comprises 14 residues. CDR3 sequence: CASRIGGMSETQYF. The CDR3 DNA is TGCGCCAGCAGGATTGGGGGGATGTCGGAGACCCAGTACTTC.

The chain carries TRBV5-1 and TRBJ1-1; D is possibly TRBD1 (6 bases). V gave up 4 bases and J gave up 4 bases, with 11 bases separating them. Per germline, CDR1 SGHRS and CDR2 YFSETQ. The CDR3 runs to 13 residues. As DNA, the CDR3 is TGCGCCAGCAGCGTGGACAGCGCCACTGAAGCTTTCTTT. Its translation is CASSVDSATEAFF.

This clone has just a few counts. The chain couples TRBV27 to TRBJ2-5; D not resolved. Trimming took off 6 bases at V and 1 base at J, with 12 bases between the two ends. The CDR3 covers 14 residues. The germline V gene encodes CDR1 MNHEY and CDR2 SMNVEV (reference sequence). CDR3 protein: CASSPPMAQETQYF. The CDR3 DNA is TGTGCCAGCAGCCCCCCGATGGCCCAAGAGACCCAGTACTTC.

This chain connects TRBV4-2 to TRBJ2-3; 8 nucleotides agree with TRBD2. The CDR3 is 15 residues long. The V segment lost 0 bases and the J segment 4 bases; nucleotides outside the gene matches: 3. Per germline, CDR1 LGHNA and CDR2 YNFKEQ. CDR3 amino acids: CASSQEVLAADTQYF. The CDR3 nucleotides are TGTGCCAGCAGCCAAGAAGTACTAGCGGCAGATACGCAGTATTTT.

CDR3 DNA: TGTGCCAGTAGTACGCTCGGCGGAGTAAATGAGCAGTTCTTC. Encoded protein: CASSTLGGVNEQFF. V is TRBV19 and J is TRBJ2-1; no clear D. The V gene's germline CDR1 is LNHDA and CDR2 SQIVND (reference sequence). This CDR3 has 14 residues. The V end lost 4 bases, the J end lost 7 bases, and 14 bases lay between the germline ends.

The rearrangement uses TRBV4-1 and TRBJ1-1, with 10 bases lining up with TRBD1. Unmatched junction bases numbered 7, after V lost 4 bases and J lost 2 bases. The CDR3 is made up of 16 amino acids. Germline lookup yields CDR1 MGHRA and CDR2 YSYEKL. Here the CDR3 reads CASSPPDRGTNTEAFF. The CDR3 bases are TGCGCCAGCAGCCCTCCGGACAGGGGGACCAACACTGAAGCTTTCTTT.

This rearrangement joins TRBV19 to TRBJ2-5; maybe TRBD1 (6 bases). Germline CDR1 reads LNHDA; CDR2 reads SQIVND (reference sequence). V was shortened by 7 bases and J by 0 bases, with 15 bases between the two germline ends. The CDR3 is made up of 15 amino acids. The CDR3 protein is CASTVGAGNQETQYF. The DNA for the CDR3 is TGTGCCAGTACCGTGGGGGCAGGGAACCAAGAGACCCAGTACTTC.

The rearrangement joins TRBV29-1 to TRBJ2-7, with TRBD1 matching 9 bases. The CDR3 totals 12 residues. Per germline, CDR1 SQVTM and CDR2 ANQGSEA. V lost 6 bases, J lost 1 base, and 1 base stayed unmatched. CDR3 in amino acids: CSVGTGSYEQYF. CDR3 sequence (DNA): TGCAGCGTCGGGACAGGGTCCTACGAGCAGTACTTC.

The V gene is TRBV4-2, the J gene TRBJ2-7, with TRBD2 identical over 7 bases. The trim removed 4 bases at V and 4 bases at J, leaving 13 bases unmatched. The CDR3 is 16 amino acids. Germline V gene sequence: CDR1 LGHNA, CDR2 YNFKEQ. DNA for the CDR3: TGTGCCAGCAGCCGCAGGAATCAGCGGGATTCGTACGAGCAGTACTTC. Translating gives CASSRRNQRDSYEQYF.

The chain is built from TRBV7-8 and TRBJ2-1; 12 bases map to TRBD2. The junction had 11 bases not matched to a gene; V was cut back by 7 bases and J by 10 bases. The CDR3 covers 15 residues. Germline CDR1 and CDR2: SGHVS and FQNEAQ. CDR3 sequence: CASTLDLLAGGEQFF. Written as DNA, the CDR3 is TGTGCCAGCACCCTGGATTTACTAGCGGGGGGCGAGCAGTTCTTC.

This chain uses TRBV6-5 with TRBJ1-4; D is unresolved. Germline CDR1 reads MNHEY; CDR2 reads SVGAGI. This CDR3 spans 13 amino acids. The V end lost 6 bases, the J end lost 8 bases, and 13 bases lay between the germline ends. The CDR3 here is CASRVNDLEKLFF. CDR3 nucleotides: TGTGCCAGCAGGGTTAATGATTTAGAAAAACTGTTTTTT.

The rearrangement links TRBV7-6 to TRBJ2-7, with TRBD2 as a possible D gene (5 bases). Germline V lookup: CDR1 SGHVS, CDR2 FNYEAQ. V lost 5 bases and J 0 bases, leaving 14 bases between the germline ends. CDR3 length: 15 residues. CDR3 nucleotide sequence: TGTGCCAGCAGCGAATTTGGGGAGAACTCCTACGAGCAGTACTTC. Translating it yields CASSEFGENSYEQYF.

DNA of the CDR3: TGTGCCAGCTCACCCCGGGACAGGGGGCATAGCAATCAGCCCCAGCATTTT. Translating it yields CASSPRDRGHSNQPQHF. V gene TRBV18 combines with J gene TRBJ1-5, with TRBD1 matching over 12 bases. Unmatched junction bases numbered 3, after V lost 3 bases and J lost 0 bases. The CDR3 is 17 residues long. Germline V CDR1 and CDR2: KGHSH, LQKENI.

This clone has a handful of counts. The CDR3 is CASSWTSGEYEQYF. CDR3 nucleotide sequence: TGTGCCAGCAGCTGGACTAGCGGGGAATACGAGCAGTACTTC. The J gene is TRBJ2-7, the V gene TRBV6-5; TRBD2 agrees at 12 bases. This CDR3 is 14 amino acids long. CDR1 MNHEY and CDR2 SVGAGI come from the germline V gene. V lost 6 bases to trimming and J lost 4 bases; unmatched junction nucleotides: 4.

The CDR3: CASRVRELFF. In DNA, the CDR3 is TGTGCCAGCAGAGTCCGGGAGCTGTTTTTT. The chain uses TRBV12-3 or TRBV12-4 and TRBJ2-2; D not resolved. The CDR3 totals 10 residues. With 6 bases removed from V and 9 bases from J, the gap between germline ends came to 5 bases.

The chain joins TRBV9 to TRBJ1-4; no clear D. The V end lost 0 bases, the J end lost 5 bases, and 11 bases lay between the germline ends. This CDR3 is built from 15 residues. CDR1 SGDLS and CDR2 YYNGEE come from the germline V gene. CDR3 DNA sequence: TGTGCCAGCAGCGTAGGTTCCTTGGGGAATGAAAAACTGTTTTTT. Protein sequence: CASSVGSLGNEKLFF.